The rows below give T cell receptor beta chains drawn from one sample of a study of shared clonotypes between healthy human individuals. Assay: immunoSEQ multiplex PCR; the TCRdb copy retains only in-frame clones and omits some. The sample holds millions of clones, over 85% seen once. Sequenced sample: naive CD8+ T cells sorted from blood. These TCRs come from a man between 18 and 35 years old in good health. Each CDR3 is given without its conserved first and last residue. A row's size may be missing; if present it is once, few, many or a size class.

V gene | clone size | CDR3 protein
TRBV4-1 | . | ASSPIAGGVYEQY
TRBV4-3 | . | ASSQDGIAGGPRTDTQY
TRBV27 | . | ASSSGSNQPQH
TRBV5-1 | once | ASSSGTVPYEQY
TRBV2 | . | ASGGLPYEQY
TRBV28 | . | ASSHPASGGQDTQY
TRBV6-6 | . | ASGGLIYNEQF
TRBV7-9 | . | ASSTSDRTYEQY
TRBV29-1 | . | SVPDRAPGEQY
TRBV5-1 | . | ASSLEGALSGYT
TRBV13 | . | ASSLPYVEGAEGYT
TRBV7-8 | . | ASSTLAGDETQY
TRBV4-1 | . | ASSHQTGSGWEQY
TRBV14 | . | ASSLGTDNEQF
TRBV11-2 | . | ASSLAPDRSYSYEQY
TRBV7-2 | . | ASSPLYGDEQF
TRBV14 | . | ASSQGKKGSGLGDTQY
TRBV29-1 | . | SVEGLDAEQY
TRBV5-1 | . | ASSPTGAYEQY
TRBV7-2 | . | ASSLDREEEQY
TRBV5-6 | . | ASSWGTGGSSPLH
TRBV11-2 | . | ASSFIAGEETQY
TRBV21-1 | . | ASSPALTGNVNSPLH
TRBV27 | . | ASSVQGANIQY
TRBV30 | . | AWSEQTGFYNSPPH
TRBV2 | . | ASRDGGPTGANVLT